These 14 T cell receptor beta chains share one sample of origin, sequenced in a study of patients and donors after allogeneic stem cell transplantation. Via MiXCR, TCRdb re-called the RT-PCR reads, giving one row per CDR3 protein. This sample has hundreds of thousands of distinct CDR3 sequences, with 16% found just once. The sequenced material came from blood, either unsorted or a sorted T cell fraction (not recorded which). These receptors came from a human donor who was either an allogeneic HSCT recipient or a stem cell or donor lymphocyte infusion donor (not recorded which). It is not recorded whose cells these are; they may come from a transplant donor.

This clonotype was seen more than once but under ten times. This sequence joins TRBV20-1 and TRBJ1-1; perhaps TRBD1 as D (5 bases). The CDR3 consists of 16 residues. Germline-derived CDR1 and CDR2 are DFQATT and SNEGSKA (reference sequence). Between the trimmed V and J ends, which lost 0 bases and 4 bases, there was a span of 18 bases. CDR3 amino acids: CSARDVRDSLSTEAFF. The CDR3, as DNA: TGCAGTGCTAGAGATGTCCGCGACAGCCTGAGCACTGAAGCTTTCTTT.

This rearrangement joins TRBV6-2 or TRBV6-3 to TRBJ2-7; D is undetermined. From germline, CDR1 is MNHEY and CDR2 SVGEGT. The CDR3 length is 15 residues. V was cut by 6 bases and J by 2 bases, with 17 bases left in between. CDR3 in amino acids: CASRPSGRTTYEQYF. The CDR3 DNA is TGTGCCAGCAGGCCATCCGGTCGGACGACCTACGAGCAGTACTTC.

Written as DNA, the CDR3 is TGTGCCAGCAGCCCGGGACTAGCGGGCGCAACCTCCTACGAGCAGTACTTC. Residues: CASSPGLAGATSYEQYF. The V gene is TRBV7-9, the J gene TRBJ2-7; 12 positions agree with TRBD2. V gave up 5 bases and J gave up 0 bases; unmatched junction bases: 8. The CDR3 sequence is 17 residues long. The V gene's germline CDR1 is SEHNR and CDR2 FQNEAQ (reference sequence).

The chain couples TRBV20-1 to TRBJ2-2; TRBD2 agrees at 7 bases. Germline V gene lookup returns CDR1 DFQATT and CDR2 SNEGSKA (reference sequence). CDR3 length equals 16 residues. V dropped 0 bases and J dropped 6; count of bases not matched to a gene: 10. CDR3 nucleotides: TGCAGTGCTAGAGATCTCCGGGGGGAGGTAGCCGGGGAGCTGTTTTTT. Its translation: CSARDLRGEVAGELFF.

The chain has TRBV20-1 and TRBJ2-7; D is perhaps TRBD1 (6 bases). In germline, CDR1 is DFQATT, CDR2 SNEGSKA (reference sequence). The CDR3 has 13 residues. V gave up 0 bases and J gave up 3 bases, with 9 bases separating them. CDR3 nucleotide sequence: TGCAGTGCTAGAGATAGAGGGGGCTACGAGCAGTACTTC. It codes for CSARDRGGYEQYF.

The V call is TRBV12-3 or TRBV12-4, the J call TRBJ1-2; a weak D match, TRBD1 (5 bases). V lost 6 bases to trimming and J lost 6 bases, with 17 bases between them. This CDR3 has 14 residues. CDR3 nucleotides: TGTGCCAGCAGACCAGAAGGGACCTACAATGGCTACACCTTC. Amino acid sequence: CASRPEGTYNGYTF.

This clonotype was counted between two and nine times. The chain carries TRBV12-3 or TRBV12-4 and TRBJ1-6; D remains unclear. The CDR3 length is 15 residues. With 1 base removed from V and 8 bases from J, the gap between germline ends came to 12 bases. The CDR3 protein is CASSLGGYLDSPLHF. In DNA form, the CDR3 reads TGTGCCAGCAGTTTAGGTGGCTACCTTGATTCACCCCTCCACTTT.

This clonotype appeared many times. The chain carries TRBV29-1 and TRBJ2-1; D assignment may be TRBD1 or TRBD2 (6 bases each). V shed 3 bases and J shed 2 bases, with 17 bases lying between them. The CDR3 spans 16 residues. Germline CDR1 SQVTM, CDR2 ANQGSEA. CDR3 coding DNA: TGCAGCGTTGAGGAGCCGTGGGGGGCAACCTACAATGAGCAGTTCTTC. It encodes CSVEEPWGATYNEQFF.

This clonotype appeared a few times. The genes are TRBV6-5 and TRBJ2-7; no firm D call. Looked up from germline, CDR1 is MNHEY and CDR2 is SVGAGI. The CDR3 totals 15 residues. V was cut by 0 bases and J by 4 bases, with 13 bases left in between. CDR3 protein: CASSYSGPHGYEQYF. DNA for the CDR3: TGTGCCAGCAGTTACTCTGGACCACATGGGTACGAGCAGTACTTC.

The chain links TRBV12-3 or TRBV12-4 to TRBJ1-5; weak D call: TRBD1 (5 bases). CDR3 size: 17 residues. Trimming pared 3 bases from V and 0 bases from J, leaving 15 bases between. The CDR3 sequence is CASSFGATHYSNQPQHF. The CDR3, as DNA: TGTGCCAGCAGTTTTGGGGCGACCCACTATAGCAATCAGCCCCAGCATTTT.

This clonotype was counted between two and nine times. J is TRBJ2-1 and V is TRBV25-1; D call uncertain. V was cut by 8 bases and J by 2 bases, with 16 bases left in between. Per germline, CDR1 MGHDK and CDR2 SYGVNS. The CDR3 is 15 residues long. CDR3 in DNA: TGTGCCAGCGCCGACCCTGGCGGCCCCTACAATGAGCAGTTCTTC. Translation gives CASADPGGPYNEQFF.

This clonotype showed up just a few times. One junction end does not reproduce the germline sequence, and a read error may be involved. V is TRBV25-1 and J is TRBJ2-1; TRBD2 matches at 13 bases. CDR1 MGHDK and CDR2 SYGVNS come from the germline V gene. The CDR3 is 11 residues long. The CDR3 protein is CATRLAGGLVF. CDR3 coding DNA: TGTGCCACCAGACTAGCGGGAGGCCTCGTCTTC.

The V call is TRBV11-3, the J call TRBJ2-5; 9 positions agree with TRBD2. Germline lookup yields CDR1 SGHNT and CDR2 YENEEA. J gave up 5 bases and V 4 bases, and 14 bases lay outside the gene matches. CDR3 length equals 17 residues. CDR3 amino acids: CASSSRTSARFRETQYF. In nucleotides, the CDR3 is TGTGCCAGCAGCTCGCGGACTAGCGCACGTTTTAGGGAGACCCAGTACTTC.

The chain joins TRBV3-1 to TRBJ2-5; 9 bases are shared with TRBD1. This CDR3 region has 16 residues. Trimming cost V 4 bases and J 5 bases; bases outside gene matches: 11. The V gene's germline CDR1 is LGHDT and CDR2 YNNKEL (reference sequence). The chain's CDR3 is CASSRNTGGRGETQYF. DNA of the CDR3: TGTGCCAGCAGCCGAAATACAGGGGGCAGAGGGGAGACCCAGTACTTC.